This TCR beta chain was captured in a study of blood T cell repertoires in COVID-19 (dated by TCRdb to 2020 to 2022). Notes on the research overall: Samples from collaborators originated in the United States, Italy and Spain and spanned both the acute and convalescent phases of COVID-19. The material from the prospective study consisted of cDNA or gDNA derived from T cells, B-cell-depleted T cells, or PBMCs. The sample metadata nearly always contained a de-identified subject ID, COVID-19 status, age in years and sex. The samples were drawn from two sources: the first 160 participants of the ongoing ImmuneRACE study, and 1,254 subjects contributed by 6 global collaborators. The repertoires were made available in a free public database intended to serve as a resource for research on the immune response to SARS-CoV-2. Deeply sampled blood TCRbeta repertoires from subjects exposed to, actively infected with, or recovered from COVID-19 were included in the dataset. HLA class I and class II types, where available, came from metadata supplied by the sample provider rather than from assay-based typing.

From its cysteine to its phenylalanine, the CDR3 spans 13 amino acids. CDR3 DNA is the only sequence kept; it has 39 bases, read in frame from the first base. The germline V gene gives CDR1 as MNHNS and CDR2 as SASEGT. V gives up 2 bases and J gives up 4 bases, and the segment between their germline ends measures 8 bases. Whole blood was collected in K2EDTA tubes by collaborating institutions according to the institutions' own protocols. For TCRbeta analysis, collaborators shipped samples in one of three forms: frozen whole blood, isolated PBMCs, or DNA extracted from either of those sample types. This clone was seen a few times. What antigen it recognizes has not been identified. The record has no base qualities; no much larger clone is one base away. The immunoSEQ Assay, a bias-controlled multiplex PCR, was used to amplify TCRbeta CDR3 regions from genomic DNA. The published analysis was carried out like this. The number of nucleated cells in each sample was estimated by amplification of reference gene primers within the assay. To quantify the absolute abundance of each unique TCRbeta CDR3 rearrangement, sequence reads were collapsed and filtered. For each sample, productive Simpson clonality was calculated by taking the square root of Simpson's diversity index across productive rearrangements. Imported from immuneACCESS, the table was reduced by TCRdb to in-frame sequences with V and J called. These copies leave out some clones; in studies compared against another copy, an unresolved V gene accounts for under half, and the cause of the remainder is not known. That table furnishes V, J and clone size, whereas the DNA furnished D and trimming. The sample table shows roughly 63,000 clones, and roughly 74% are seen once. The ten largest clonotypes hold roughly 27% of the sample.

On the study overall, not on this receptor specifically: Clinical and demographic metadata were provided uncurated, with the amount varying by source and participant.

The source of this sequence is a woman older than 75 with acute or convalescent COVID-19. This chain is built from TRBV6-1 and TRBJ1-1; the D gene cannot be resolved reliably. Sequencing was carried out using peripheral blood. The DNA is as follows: TGTGCCAGCAGTGAATCCGAGGGCACTGAAGCTTTCTTT. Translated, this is CASSESEGTEAFF.